This is a list of T cell receptor beta chains from one sample in a study of T cell changes during pregnancy in multiple sclerosis. Method: immunoSEQ multiplex PCR; TCRdb's copy keeps in-frame clones and lacks some. This table has some 59,000 clones, 90% appearing once. Sequences were derived from peripheral blood, sampled in the third trimester of pregnancy. Receptors were obtained from a female donor in good health, enrolled as a control in a pregnancy study. Both conserved end residues are part of each CDR3. Fields, in order: clone size, V gene, J gene, CDR3 protein. A clone size is listed for some rows: how often the clone was seen (once, few, many), or a class if it is expanded.

>-|TRBV18|TRBJ2-7
CASSPQGRGDEQYF
>-|TRBV4-3|TRBJ2-3
CASSQGFVLAGGGSTDTQYF
>-|TRBV4-2|-
CASSPLAGGSNEQYF
>-|TRBV5-1|TRBJ2-6
CASSLGQLSGANVLTF
>-|TRBV4-1|TRBJ1-3
CASSQGQFSGNTIYF
>-|TRBV6-1|TRBJ2-1
CASRLAGGNYEQFF
>-|TRBV27|TRBJ1-2
CASSPTGWGYTF
>few|TRBV9|TRBJ1-6
CASSVAEARPLHF
>few|TRBV4-3|TRBJ1-1
CASSQDGSGAGTEAFF
>-|TRBV5-1|TRBJ1-4
CASSLAGQGRANEKLFF
>-|TRBV6-1|TRBJ1-1
CASSEGVSGRTEAFF